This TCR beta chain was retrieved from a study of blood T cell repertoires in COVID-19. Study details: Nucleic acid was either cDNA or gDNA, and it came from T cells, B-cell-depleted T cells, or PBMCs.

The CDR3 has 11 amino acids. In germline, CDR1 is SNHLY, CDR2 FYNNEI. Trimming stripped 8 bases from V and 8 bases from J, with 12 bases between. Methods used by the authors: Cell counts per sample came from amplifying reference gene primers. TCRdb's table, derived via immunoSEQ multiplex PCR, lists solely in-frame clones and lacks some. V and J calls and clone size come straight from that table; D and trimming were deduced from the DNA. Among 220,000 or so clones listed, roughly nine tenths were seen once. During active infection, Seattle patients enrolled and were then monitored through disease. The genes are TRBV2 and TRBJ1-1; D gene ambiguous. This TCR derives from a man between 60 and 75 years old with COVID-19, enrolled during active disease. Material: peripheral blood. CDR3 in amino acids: CASDLGGEAFF. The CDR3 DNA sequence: TGTGCCAGCGACTTGGGAGGGGAAGCTTTCTTT.